This passage covers 11 T cell receptor beta chains from one sample sequenced in a study of T cell responses to AZD1222 COVID-19 vaccine. Clones were sequenced by immunoSEQ multiplex PCR, and TCRdb holds only the in-frame ones, with some missing. The data show 120,000 or so clones, 88% seen once. Sample: peripheral blood, taken on day 0 of MenACWY control vaccination. Receptors were obtained from an adult in good health.

This chain links TRBV24-1 with TRBJ2-7; no firm D call. V lost 4 bases and J 2 bases, leaving 11 bases between the germline ends. The germline V gene encodes CDR1 KGHDR and CDR2 SFDVKD. This CDR3 spans 14 amino acids. In DNA, the CDR3 is TGTGCCACCAGTGACGGTGCACGGACCTACGAGCAGTACTTC. Residues: CATSDGARTYEQYF.

The genes are TRBV7-9 and TRBJ2-7; no clear D. The germline V gene has CDR1 SEHNR and CDR2 FQNEAQ (reference sequence). There are 13 residues in the CDR3. Between the trimmed V and J ends, which lost 1 base and 5 bases, there was a span of 9 bases. CDR3 in amino acids: CASSLGVLNEQYF. The CDR3 DNA is TGTGCCAGCAGCTTAGGGGTACTTAACGAGCAGTACTTC.

The chain joins TRBV6-5 to TRBJ2-1; 12 bases are a match to TRBD2. V gave up 0 bases and J gave up 8 bases; unmatched junction bases: 5. Germline assignment: CDR1 MNHEY and CDR2 SVGAGI. CDR3 length equals 16 residues. CDR3 amino acids: CASSYSKASGRDEQFF. The CDR3 DNA is TGTGCCAGCAGTTACTCGAAGGCTAGCGGGAGGGATGAGCAGTTCTTC.

The rearrangement joins TRBV2 to TRBJ1-4, with unresolved D. Looked up from germline, CDR1 is SNHLY and CDR2 is FYNNEI. This CDR3 comprises 13 residues. The V and J ends lost 6 bases and 7 bases respectively, with 12 bases between them. CDR3 in amino acids: CASRGPATEKLFF. CDR3 in DNA: TGTGCCAGCAGGGGCCCAGCTACTGAAAAACTGTTTTTT.

This clone was found once. This chain connects TRBV6-5 to TRBJ1-6; unclear D gene. The CDR3 sequence is 12 residues long. CDR1 MNHEY and CDR2 SVGAGI come from the germline V gene. V was pared by 2 bases and J by 10 bases, with 6 bases between. The CDR3 DNA reads TGTGCCAGCAGTTACCGGGGATCACCCCTCCACTTT. Translated: CASSYRGSPLHF.

V gene TRBV19 combines with J gene TRBJ2-2, with TRBD1 as a possible D gene (6 bases). Trimming took off 7 bases at V and 4 bases at J, with 13 bases between the two ends. Germline assignment: CDR1 LNHDA and CDR2 SQIVND (reference sequence). The CDR3 has 14 amino acids. The CDR3, as DNA: TGTGCCAGTAATGGGGGCCGGGGCACCGGGGAGCTGTTTTTT. This codes for CASNGGRGTGELFF.

The genes are TRBV29-1 and TRBJ2-3; D possibly matches TRBD1 or TRBD2 (6 bases each). Germline values: CDR1 SQVTM, CDR2 ANQGSEA. Trimming removed 6 bases at V and 6 bases at J, with 16 bases between. CDR3 length: 13 residues. The DNA for the CDR3 is TGCAGCGTGAGGAGGGGGGCGTTGGATACGCAGTATTTT. Encoded protein: CSVRRGALDTQYF.

V is TRBV9 and J is TRBJ2-2; D gene uncertain. The germline V and J ends were trimmed by 0 bases and 1 base, with 13 bases remaining between them. Germline V gene sequence: CDR1 SGDLS, CDR2 YYNGEE. The CDR3 is made up of 17 amino acids. The CDR3 nucleotides read TGTGCCAGCAGCGTAGAAGTAATGCGAGTGAACACCGGGGAGCTGTTTTTT. Translated: CASSVEVMRVNTGELFF.

This chain connects TRBV28 to TRBJ1-4, with TRBD1 matching over 7 bases. The CDR3 extends over 15 amino acids. Germline V gene lookup returns CDR1 MDHEN and CDR2 SYDVKM. V dropped 4 bases and J dropped 3; count of bases not matched to a gene: 5. CDR3 residues: CASSSPGTANEKLFF. The CDR3, as DNA: TGTGCCAGCAGTTCCCCCGGGACAGCTAATGAAAAACTGTTTTTT.

The chain combines TRBV3-1 (or the pseudogene TRBV3-2) with TRBJ2-1; D is unresolved. The germline gives CDR1 LGHDT, CDR2 YNNKEL (reference sequence). V lost 3 bases and J 4 bases, leaving 7 bases between the germline ends. CDR3 length: 13 amino acids. The CDR3 DNA sequence: TGTGCCAGCAGCCAGCATCCATACAATGAGCAGTTCTTC. Translated: CASSQHPYNEQFF.

This chain connects TRBV5-1 to TRBJ2-2, with D possibly matching TRBD1 (5 bases). With 5 bases removed from V and 4 bases from J, the gap between germline ends came to 12 bases. The CDR3 is 14 amino acids. The germline gives CDR1 SGHRS, CDR2 YFSETQ. The CDR3 is CASSYGASTGELFF. The CDR3 DNA sequence: TGCGCCAGCAGTTATGGGGCAAGCACCGGGGAGCTGTTTTTT.